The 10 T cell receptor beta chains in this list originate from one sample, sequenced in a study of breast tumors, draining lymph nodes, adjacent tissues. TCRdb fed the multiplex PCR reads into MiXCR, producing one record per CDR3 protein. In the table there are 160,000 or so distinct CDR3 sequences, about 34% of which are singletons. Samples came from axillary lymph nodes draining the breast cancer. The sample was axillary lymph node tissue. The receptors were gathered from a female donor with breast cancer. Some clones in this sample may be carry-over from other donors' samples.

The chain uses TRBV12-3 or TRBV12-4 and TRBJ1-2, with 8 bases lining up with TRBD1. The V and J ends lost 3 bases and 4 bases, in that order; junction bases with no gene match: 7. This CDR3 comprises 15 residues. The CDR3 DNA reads TGTGCCAGCAGTTTTTTGCAGGGGGCGGGCTATGGCTACACCTTC. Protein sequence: CASSFLQGAGYGYTF.

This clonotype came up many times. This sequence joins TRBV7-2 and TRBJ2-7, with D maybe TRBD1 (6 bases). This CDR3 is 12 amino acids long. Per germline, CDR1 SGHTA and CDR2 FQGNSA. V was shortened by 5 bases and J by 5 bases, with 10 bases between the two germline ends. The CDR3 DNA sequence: TGTGCCAGCAGCAATACAGGGAACGAGCAGTACTTC. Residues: CASSNTGNEQYF.

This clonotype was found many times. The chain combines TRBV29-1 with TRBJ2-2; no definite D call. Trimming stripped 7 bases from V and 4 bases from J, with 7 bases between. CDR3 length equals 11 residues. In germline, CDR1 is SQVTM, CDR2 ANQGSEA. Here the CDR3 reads CSGWGTGELFF. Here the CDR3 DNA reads TGCAGCGGATGGGGCACCGGGGAGCTGTTTTTT.

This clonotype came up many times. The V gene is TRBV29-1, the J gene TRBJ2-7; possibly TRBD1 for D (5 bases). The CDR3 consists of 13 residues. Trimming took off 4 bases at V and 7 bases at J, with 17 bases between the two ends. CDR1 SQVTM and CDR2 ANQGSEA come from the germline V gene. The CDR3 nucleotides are TGCAGCGTTGTAGCAGGACAAACTGAAGAGCAGTACTTC. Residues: CSVVAGQTEEQYF.

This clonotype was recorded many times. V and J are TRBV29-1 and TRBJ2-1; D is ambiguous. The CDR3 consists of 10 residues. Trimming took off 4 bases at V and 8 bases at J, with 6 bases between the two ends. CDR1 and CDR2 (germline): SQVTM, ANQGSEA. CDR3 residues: CSVARDEQFF. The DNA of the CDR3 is TGCAGCGTTGCCCGCGATGAGCAGTTCTTC.

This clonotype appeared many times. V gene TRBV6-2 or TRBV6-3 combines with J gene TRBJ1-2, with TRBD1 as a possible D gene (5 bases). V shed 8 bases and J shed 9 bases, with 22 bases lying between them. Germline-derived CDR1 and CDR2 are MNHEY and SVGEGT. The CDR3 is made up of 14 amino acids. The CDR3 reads CASREGARTQSYTF. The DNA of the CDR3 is TGTGCCAGCCGAGAAGGGGCACGGACGCAGAGCTACACCTTC.

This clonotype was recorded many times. CDR3 in amino acids: CASSPGTGGGFWDEQYF. In DNA, the CDR3 is TGTGCCAGCAGTCCCGGGACAGGGGGAGGGTTTTGGGACGAGCAGTACTTC. V gene TRBV7-2 combines with J gene TRBJ2-7; 11 bases are shared with TRBD1. CDR1 is SGHTA, CDR2 FQGNSA, per germline. The CDR3 covers 17 residues. V trimming: 6 bases; J trimming: 5 bases; junction bases outside the gene matches: 15.

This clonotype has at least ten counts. CDR3 bases: TGTGCCAGCAGCTTTGGGGGTTCGACCGGGGAGCTGTTTTTT. Protein product: CASSFGGSTGELFF. The chain links TRBV5-8 to TRBJ2-2, with D tentatively TRBD1 or TRBD2 (5 bases each). Trimming pared 2 bases from V and 5 bases from J, leaving 10 bases between. There are 14 residues in the CDR3. Germline V lookup: CDR1 SGHTS, CDR2 YDEGEE.

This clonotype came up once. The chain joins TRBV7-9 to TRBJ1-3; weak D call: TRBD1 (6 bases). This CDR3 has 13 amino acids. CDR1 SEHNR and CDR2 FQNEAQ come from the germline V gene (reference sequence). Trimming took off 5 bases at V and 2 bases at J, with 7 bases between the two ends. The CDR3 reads CASSPGAGNTIYF. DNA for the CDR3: TGTGCCAGCAGCCCAGGGGCTGGAAACACCATATATTTT.

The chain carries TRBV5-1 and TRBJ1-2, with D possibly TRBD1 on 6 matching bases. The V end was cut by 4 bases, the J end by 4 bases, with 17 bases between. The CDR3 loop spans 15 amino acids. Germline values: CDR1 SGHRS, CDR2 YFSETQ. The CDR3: CASSMVGTRGYGYTF. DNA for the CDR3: TGCGCCAGCAGCATGGTGGGAACCAGGGGCTATGGCTACACCTTC.